A selection of T cell receptor beta chains follows, all from one sample in a study of CD8+ T cells in alopecia areata. TCRdb's table, derived via immunoSEQ multiplex PCR, lists solely in-frame clones and lacks some. This sample has fewer than 100,000 clones; approximately 70% occur once, and the top ten carry 15% to 20%. Source: CD8+ T cells sorted from blood, taken around week 44, from a patient treated with tofacitinib. These receptors were taken from a human donor with alopecia areata. Each CDR3 is given with its conserved first and last residue. D genes are given only for firm matches. Some rows have no size entry. The others give once, few or many, or a class for an expanded clone.

j_gene: TRBJ2-1
v_gene: TRBV29-1
d_gene: -
abundance: -
CDR3aa: CSVAGDDNEQFF
CDR3nt: TGCAGCGTTGCAGGGGACGACAATGAGCAGTTCTTC

j_gene: TRBJ2-5
v_gene: TRBV5-6
d_gene: -
abundance: -
CDR3aa: CASSLIQGETQYF
CDR3nt: TGTGCCAGCAGCTTGATTCAGGGGGAGACCCAGTACTTC

j_gene: TRBJ2-3
v_gene: TRBV30
d_gene: -
abundance: -
CDR3aa: CAWSVPGDTQYF
CDR3nt: TGTGCCTGGAGTGTACCGGGAGATACGCAGTATTTT

j_gene: TRBJ1-4
v_gene: TRBV19
d_gene: -
abundance: -
CDR3aa: CASSPGVNEKLFF
CDR3nt: TGTGCCAGTAGTCCGGGGGTTAATGAAAAACTGTTTTTT

j_gene: TRBJ2-1
v_gene: TRBV29-1
d_gene: TRBD2
abundance: -
CDR3aa: CSVEVAGGLDEQFF
CDR3nt: TGCAGCGTTGAAGTGGCGGGGGGGCTTGATGAGCAGTTCTTC

j_gene: TRBJ1-1
v_gene: TRBV14
d_gene: -
abundance: -
CDR3aa: CASNPGGENTEAFF
CDR3nt: TGTGCCAGCAACCCCGGGGGGGAGAACACTGAAGCTTTCTTT

j_gene: TRBJ2-2
v_gene: TRBV5-1
d_gene: -
abundance: -
CDR3aa: CASSSPTNTGELFF
CDR3nt: TGCGCCAGCAGCTCACCTACGAACACCGGGGAGCTGTTTTTT

j_gene: TRBJ2-1
v_gene: TRBV9
d_gene: -
abundance: -
CDR3aa: CASSAQGNEQFF
CDR3nt: TGTGCCAGCAGCGCACAGGGAAATGAGCAGTTCTTC

j_gene: TRBJ2-5
v_gene: TRBV19
d_gene: -
abundance: few
CDR3aa: CASSFAGEETQYF
CDR3nt: TGTGCCAGTAGTTTCGCAGGGGAAGAGACCCAGTACTTC

j_gene: TRBJ2-2
v_gene: TRBV29-1
d_gene: -
abundance: few
CDR3aa: CSGALQGPGELFF
CDR3nt: TGCAGCGGGGCATTACAGGGTCCCGGGGAGCTGTTTTTT

j_gene: TRBJ2-1
v_gene: TRBV11-3
d_gene: TRBD2
abundance: -
CDR3aa: CASSLDAGGPNEQFF
CDR3nt: TGTGCCAGCAGCTTAGATGCGGGGGGGCCTAATGAGCAGTTCTTC

j_gene: TRBJ2-3
v_gene: TRBV14
d_gene: TRBD2
abundance: -
CDR3aa: CASSPGEGTQYF
CDR3nt: TGTGCCAGCAGCCCCGGGGAGGGGACGCAGTATTTT

j_gene: TRBJ1-1
v_gene: TRBV12-5
d_gene: -
abundance: few
CDR3aa: CASGNLRTVEAFF
CDR3nt: TGTGCTAGTGGCAACCTTCGGACAGTTGAAGCTTTCTTT

j_gene: TRBJ1-2
v_gene: TRBV29-1
d_gene: -
abundance: -
CDR3aa: CSVGGMGYGYTF
CDR3nt: TGCAGCGTTGGTGGGATGGGCTATGGCTACACCTTC

j_gene: TRBJ2-5
v_gene: TRBV4-3
d_gene: TRBD2
abundance: few
CDR3aa: CASSQGLAGATGGETQYF
CDR3nt: TGCGCCAGCAGCCAAGGGCTAGCGGGGGCCACAGGGGGAGAGACCCAGTACTTC

j_gene: TRBJ1-6
v_gene: TRBV5-1
d_gene: TRBD1
abundance: -
CDR3aa: CASSLGTDRVSPLHF
CDR3nt: TGCGCCAGCAGCTTGGGGACGGACAGGGTTTCACCCCTCCACTTT